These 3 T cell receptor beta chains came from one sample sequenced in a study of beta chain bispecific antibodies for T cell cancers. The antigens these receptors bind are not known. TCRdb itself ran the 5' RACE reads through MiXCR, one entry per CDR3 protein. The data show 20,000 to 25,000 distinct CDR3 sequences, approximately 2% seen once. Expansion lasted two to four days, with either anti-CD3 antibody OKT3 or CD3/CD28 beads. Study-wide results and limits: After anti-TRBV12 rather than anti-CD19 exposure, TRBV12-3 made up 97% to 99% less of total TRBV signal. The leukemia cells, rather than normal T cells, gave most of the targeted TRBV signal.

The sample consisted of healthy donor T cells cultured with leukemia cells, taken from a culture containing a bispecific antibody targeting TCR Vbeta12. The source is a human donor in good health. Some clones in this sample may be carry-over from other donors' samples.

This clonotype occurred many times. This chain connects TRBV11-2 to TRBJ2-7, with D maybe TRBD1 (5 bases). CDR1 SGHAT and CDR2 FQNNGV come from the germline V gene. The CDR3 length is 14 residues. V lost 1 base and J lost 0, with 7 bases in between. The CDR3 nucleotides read TGTGCCAGCAGCTTAGTCGACAGCTCCTACGAGCAGTACTTC. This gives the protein CASSLVDSSYEQYF.

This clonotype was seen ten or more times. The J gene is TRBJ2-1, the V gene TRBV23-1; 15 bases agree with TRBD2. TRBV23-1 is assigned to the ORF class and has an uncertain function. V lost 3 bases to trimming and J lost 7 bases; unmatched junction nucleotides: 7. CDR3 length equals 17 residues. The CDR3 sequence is CASSHFGLAGGGNEQFF. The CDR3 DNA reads TGCGCCAGCAGTCACTTCGGACTAGCGGGGGGGGGGAATGAGCAGTTCTTC.

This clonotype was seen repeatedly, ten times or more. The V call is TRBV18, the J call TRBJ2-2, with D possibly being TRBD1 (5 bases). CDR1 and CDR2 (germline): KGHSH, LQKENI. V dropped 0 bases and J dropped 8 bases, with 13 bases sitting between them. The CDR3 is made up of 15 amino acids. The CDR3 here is CASSPPRAPRGELFF. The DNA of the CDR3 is TGTGCCAGCTCACCACCCAGGGCCCCGCGGGGGGAGCTGTTTTTT.